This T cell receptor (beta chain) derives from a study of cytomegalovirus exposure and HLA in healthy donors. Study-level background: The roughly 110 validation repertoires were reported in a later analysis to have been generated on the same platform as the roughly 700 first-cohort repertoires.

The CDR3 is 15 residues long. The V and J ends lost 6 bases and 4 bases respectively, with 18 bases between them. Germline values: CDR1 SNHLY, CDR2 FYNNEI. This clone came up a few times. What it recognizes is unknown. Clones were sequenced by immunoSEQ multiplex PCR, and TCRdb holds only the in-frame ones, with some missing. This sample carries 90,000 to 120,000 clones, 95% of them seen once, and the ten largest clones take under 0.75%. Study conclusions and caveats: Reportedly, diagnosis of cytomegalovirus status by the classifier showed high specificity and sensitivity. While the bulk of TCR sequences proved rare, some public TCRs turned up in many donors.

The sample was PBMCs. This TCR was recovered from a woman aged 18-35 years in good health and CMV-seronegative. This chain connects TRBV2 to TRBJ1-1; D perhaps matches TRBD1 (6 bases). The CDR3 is CASSKQGWGTTEAFF. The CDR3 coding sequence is TGTGCCAGCAGCAAACAGGGTTGGGGGACCACTGAAGCTTTCTTT.